This T cell receptor beta chain comes out of a study of OX40 agonist ivuxolimab in advanced cancers. Study-wide results and caveats: CD4+ T cells averaged fewer expanded clones than CD8+ T cells. Some patients without response likewise showed low normalized clonal expansion. Expanded peripheral T cells had an undetermined antigen specificity.

In the case of this clone: Its specificity is unknown.

The CDR3 covers 16 residues. V lost 0 bases, J lost 2 bases, and 14 bases lay in between. Germline CDR1 SGHRS, CDR2 YFSETQ. TCRdb keeps only in-frame clones here, not all; method: immunoSEQ multiplex PCR. This table has 55,000 to 90,000 clones, almost 90% appearing once. The receptor comes from an adult with an advanced solid tumor such as melanoma, head and neck, liver or kidney cancer. The material sequenced was CD4+ or CD8+ T cells sorted from blood, taken in a trial of the OX40 agonist ivuxolimab. The chain links TRBV5-1 to TRBJ2-5; possibly TRBD2 for D (6 bases). The CDR3 spells CASSLAGGLIQETQYF. CDR3 coding DNA: TGCGCCAGCAGCTTGGCCGGGGGACTGATACAAGAGACCCAGTACTTC.